These 23 T cell receptor beta chains share one sample of origin, sequenced in a study of blood T cell repertoires in COVID-19. Using immunoSEQ multiplex PCR, the repertoire was profiled, and TCRdb retains in-frame clones only, with some absent. The repertoire has approximately 120,000 clones, 70% to 85% of them found once; the top ten carry around 8%. The sample was peripheral blood. These receptors all stem from a woman of 80 years or more with active or convalescent COVID-19.

This clone was seen a single time. The rearrangement uses TRBV7-9 and TRBJ2-1; D is undetermined. The CDR3 has 10 residues. Trimming removed 4 bases at V and 7 bases at J, with 2 bases between. CDR1 is SEHNR and CDR2 is FQNEAQ in the germline V gene (reference sequence). Here the CDR3 reads CASSSNEQFF. The CDR3 bases are TGTGCCAGCAGCTCTAATGAGCAGTTCTTC.

The V and J genes are TRBV28 and TRBJ1-5; 9 bases are a match to TRBD1. CDR3 length: 16 amino acids. CDR1 MDHEN and CDR2 SYDVKM come from the germline V gene. V gave up 4 bases and J gave up 6 bases; unmatched junction bases: 10. The CDR3 protein is CASSSVQGQGGQPQHF. CDR3 bases: TGTGCCAGCAGTTCAGTGCAGGGACAGGGCGGTCAGCCCCAGCATTTT.

V usage is TRBV18 and J usage is TRBJ1-3; 7 positions agree with TRBD1. Germline lookup yields CDR1 KGHSH and CDR2 LQKENI. The length of the CDR3 is 16 residues. Losses at the gene ends were 3 bases for V and 0 bases for J; bases not matched to a gene: 5. CDR3 sequence reads: CASSPGTDFSGNTIYF. The CDR3 bases are TGTGCCAGCTCACCCGGGACAGATTTCTCTGGAAACACCATATATTTT.

The rearrangement uses TRBV12-3 or TRBV12-4 and TRBJ1-1; tentatively, D is TRBD1 (6 bases). Trimming pared 6 bases from V and 5 bases from J, leaving 10 bases between. The CDR3 contains 12 residues. The CDR3: CASRTQGTEAFF. In nucleotides, the CDR3 is TGTGCCAGCAGGACCCAGGGGACTGAAGCTTTCTTT.

V and J are TRBV24-1 and TRBJ1-1, with TRBD1 identical over 7 bases. The CDR3 is made up of 14 amino acids. Germline-derived CDR1 and CDR2 are KGHDR and SFDVKD. The trim removed 5 bases at V and 4 bases at J, leaving 6 bases unmatched. The chain's CDR3 is CATSGRQGGTEAFF. Here the CDR3 DNA reads TGTGCCACCAGTGGTCGACAGGGAGGCACTGAAGCTTTCTTT.

V and J are TRBV7-3 and TRBJ1-1, with 9 bases matching TRBD1. The trim removed 4 bases at V and 2 bases at J, leaving 8 bases unmatched. The length of the CDR3 is 16 residues. CDR1 is SGHTA and CDR2 is FQGTGA in the germline V gene. The CDR3 here is CASSSSGGQGNTEAFF. The CDR3 bases are TGTGCCAGCAGCTCTTCGGGGGGACAGGGCAACACTGAAGCTTTCTTT.

This chain links TRBV2 with TRBJ1-4, with a weak D call TRBD1 (5 bases). The V end was cut by 7 bases, the J end by 3 bases, with 12 bases between. From germline, CDR1 is SNHLY and CDR2 FYNNEI. This CDR3 has 14 residues. CDR3 nucleotide sequence: TGTGCCAGCAACATCCAGGGCCCTAATGAAAAACTGTTTTTT. Translating it yields CASNIQGPNEKLFF.

The chain couples TRBV5-6 to TRBJ1-6; the D gene is possibly TRBD1 (6 bases). V was clipped by 4 bases and J by 3 bases, with 11 bases between them. In germline, CDR1 is SGHDT, CDR2 YYEEEE. This CDR3 is 15 amino acids long. The chain's CDR3 is CASSTRGHYNSPLHF. For the CDR3, the DNA is TGTGCCAGCAGCACCAGGGGACACTATAATTCACCCCTCCACTTT.

The rearrangement uses TRBV28 and TRBJ1-4; 7 bases agree with TRBD1. This CDR3 contains 14 residues. Germline loops: CDR1 MDHEN, CDR2 SYDVKM. After removal of 5 bases from V and 6 bases from J, the junction contained 6 bases not matched to a gene. The CDR3 here is CASSPGQQDEKLFF. For the CDR3, the DNA is TGTGCCAGCAGTCCGGGACAGCAAGATGAAAAACTGTTTTTT.

CDR3 nucleotide sequence: TGCGCCAGCAGCATGGACAGACGTGGCTACACCTTC. Amino acids: CASSMDRRGYTF. This rearrangement joins TRBV5-1 to TRBJ1-2; TRBD1 might be the D (6 bases). Trimming shortened V by 4 bases and J by 7 bases, and 11 bases separated the two germline ends. The germline V gene has CDR1 SGHRS and CDR2 YFSETQ. The CDR3 runs to 12 residues.

This chain joins TRBV28 and TRBJ1-1, with D tentatively TRBD1 (6 bases). Per germline, CDR1 MDHEN and CDR2 SYDVKM. The CDR3 consists of 15 residues. Trimming removed 5 bases from V and 1 base from J, with 14 bases in between. The DNA for the CDR3 is TGTGCCAGCAGTCTATTACAGGGCGGGAACACTGAAGCTTTCTTT. Encoded protein: CASSLLQGGNTEAFF.

Only one count was recorded for this clone. V gene TRBV24-1 combines with J gene TRBJ2-7, with D perhaps TRBD2 (6 bases). This CDR3 is 15 amino acids long. Germline CDR1 KGHDR, CDR2 SFDVKD. V was shortened by 4 bases and J by 3 bases, with 15 bases between the two germline ends. CDR3 loop: CATSENTGSNYEQYF. The CDR3 DNA sequence: TGTGCCACCAGTGAAAATACCGGGAGCAACTACGAGCAGTACTTC.

This chain's CDR3 is CASSLGESNEQFF. Here the CDR3 DNA reads TGTGCCAGCAGCTTAGGGGAGAGCAATGAGCAGTTCTTC. The J gene is TRBJ2-1, the V gene TRBV13; no reliable D call. V shed 0 bases and J shed 6 bases, with 6 bases lying between them. The CDR3 spans 13 residues. In germline, CDR1 is PRHDT, CDR2 FYEKMQ (reference sequence).

This chain connects TRBV11-3 to TRBJ2-1; a weak D match, TRBD2 (5 bases). Trimming took 4 bases from V and 5 from J, leaving 15 bases between them. Per the germline V gene, CDR1 is SGHNT and CDR2 is YENEEA. CDR3 length: 15 amino acids. The CDR3 spells CASSSLDRGNNEQFF. The CDR3 DNA reads TGTGCCAGCAGCTCCCTCGACCGGGGAAACAATGAGCAGTTCTTC.

The V gene is TRBV9, the J gene TRBJ2-7, with 11 bases fitting TRBD2. The CDR3 extends over 18 amino acids. The V and J ends lost 3 bases and 3 bases, in that order; junction bases with no gene match: 14. The germline V gene has CDR1 SGDLS and CDR2 YYNGEE. The DNA of the CDR3 is TGTGCCAGCAGCGATGTAGCGGGAGGGGCTGTAGGGGACTACGAGCAGTACTTC. Protein product: CASSDVAGGAVGDYEQYF.

In its sample, this clone was seen once. The chain employs TRBV5-8 and TRBJ1-5; D is perhaps TRBD1 (5 bases). V was trimmed by 4 bases and J by 2 bases, leaving 13 bases between them. Germline V lookup: CDR1 SGHTS, CDR2 YDEGEE. The CDR3 has 15 residues. The CDR3 reads CASSPVGGGNQPQHF. The CDR3, as DNA: TGTGCCAGCAGCCCCGTGGGGGGAGGCAATCAGCCCCAGCATTTT.

CDR3: CASTDGLAGDEQFF. The CDR3 nucleotides read TGTGCCAGTACCGACGGACTAGCGGGAGATGAGCAGTTCTTC. The chain employs TRBV19 and TRBJ2-1; 13 bases map to TRBD2. Germline V CDR1 and CDR2: LNHDA, SQIVND (reference sequence). There are 14 residues in the CDR3. After removal of 7 bases from V and 8 bases from J, the junction contained 5 bases not matched to a gene.

The chain links TRBV18 to TRBJ2-1; 8 bases are shared with TRBD2. Trimming cost V 5 bases and J 3 bases; bases outside gene matches: 6. The CDR3 runs 15 residues. Germline CDR1 and CDR2: KGHSH and LQKENI. The CDR3 reads CASSYTSGSYNEQFF. The CDR3 bases are TGTGCCAGCTCATATACTAGCGGAAGCTACAATGAGCAGTTCTTC.

The chain joins TRBV2 to TRBJ1-3; the match to TRBD1 covers 8 bases. This CDR3 has 15 amino acids. The V segment lost 7 bases and the J segment 4 bases; nucleotides outside the gene matches: 9. Germline lookup yields CDR1 SNHLY and CDR2 FYNNEI. For the CDR3, the DNA is TGTGCCAGCACCCGCCAGGGGGCTACGGGAAACACCATATATTTT. Its protein is CASTRQGATGNTIYF.

The gene calls are TRBV11-3 and TRBJ2-1; 11 bases are a match to TRBD2. The CDR3 runs 18 residues. Trimming took 5 bases from V and 4 from J; bases not matched to a gene: 13. The germline V gene has CDR1 SGHNT and CDR2 YENEEA. CDR3 DNA sequence: TGTGCCAGCAGCCCGAAGACGACTAGCGGGAAGACTTACAATGAGCAGTTCTTC. Protein sequence: CASSPKTTSGKTYNEQFF.

This chain connects TRBV27 to TRBJ2-3; TRBD2 aligns across 15 bases. The germline gives CDR1 MNHEY, CDR2 SMNVEV (reference sequence). V gave up 5 bases and J gave up 9 bases; unmatched junction bases: 3. The CDR3 runs 14 residues. In DNA form, the CDR3 reads TGTGCCAGCAGTCAAGGGACTAGCGGGAGGACGCAGTATTTT. Protein: CASSQGTSGRTQYF.

V usage is TRBV28 and J usage is TRBJ1-2; tentative D call: TRBD1 (6 bases). Trimming took off 5 bases at V and 2 bases at J, with 21 bases between the two ends. The CDR3 contains 17 residues. Germline lookup yields CDR1 MDHEN and CDR2 SYDVKM. The CDR3 nucleotides are TGTGCCAGCAGTCGCTCACACCGGGACAATGGGAACTATGGCTACACCTTC. This codes for CASSRSHRDNGNYGYTF.

This chain connects TRBV5-1 to TRBJ2-5; the match to TRBD2 covers 10 bases. This CDR3 has 16 residues. With 2 bases clipped from V and 2 bases from J, the junction kept 6 bases outside the gene matches. Germline V gives CDR1 SGHRS, CDR2 YFSETQ. CDR3 nucleotides: TGCGCCAGCAGCTTTGGGACTAGCGCCTCTCAAGAGACCCAGTACTTC. This codes for CASSFGTSASQETQYF.